This TCR beta chain was found in a study of T-cell memory formation after mild COVID-19. TCRdb reanalysed the 5' RACE reads using MiXCR and keeps one entry per CDR3 protein. This table has 390,000 or so distinct CDR3 sequences, about 17% appearing once. The table lists this clonotype with many counts. Trimming cost V 3 bases and J 7 bases; bases outside gene matches: 10. The CDR3 has 16 amino acids. Germline assignment: CDR1 SGHRS and CDR2 YFSETQ. This chain links TRBV5-1 with TRBJ1-6; 7 bases are a match to TRBD1. The sequencing sample was made of PBMCs or a T cell subset sorted from them (not recorded which). The TCR originated in a young man who had mild COVID-19 (a few samples of this study predate the infection). Cell type and time point are not known. CDR3 sequence reads: CASSSQGDIRNSPLHF. CDR3 coding DNA: TGCGCCAGCAGCTCGCAGGGGGACATAAGAAATTCACCCCTCCACTTT.